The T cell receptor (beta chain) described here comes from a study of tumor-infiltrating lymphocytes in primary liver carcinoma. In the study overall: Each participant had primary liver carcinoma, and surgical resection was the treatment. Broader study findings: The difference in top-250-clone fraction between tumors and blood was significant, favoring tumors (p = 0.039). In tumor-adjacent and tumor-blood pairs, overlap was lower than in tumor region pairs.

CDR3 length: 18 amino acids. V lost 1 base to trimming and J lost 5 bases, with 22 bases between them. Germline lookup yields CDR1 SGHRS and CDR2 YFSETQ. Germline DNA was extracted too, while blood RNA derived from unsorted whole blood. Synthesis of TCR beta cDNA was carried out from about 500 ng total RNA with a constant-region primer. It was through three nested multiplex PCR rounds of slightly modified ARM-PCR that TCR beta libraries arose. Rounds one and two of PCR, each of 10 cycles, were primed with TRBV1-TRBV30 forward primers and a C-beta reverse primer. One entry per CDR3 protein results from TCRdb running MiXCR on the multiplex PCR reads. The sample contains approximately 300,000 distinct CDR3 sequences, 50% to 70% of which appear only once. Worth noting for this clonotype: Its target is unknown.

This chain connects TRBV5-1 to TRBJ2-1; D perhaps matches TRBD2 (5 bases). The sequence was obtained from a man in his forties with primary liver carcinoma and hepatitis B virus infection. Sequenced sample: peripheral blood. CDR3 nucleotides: TGCGCCAGCAGCTTGAGGTGGGGTACTAGAGACGGGAACAATGAGCAGTTCTTC. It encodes CASSLRWGTRDGNNEQFF.